The rows below give T cell receptor beta chains drawn from one sample of a study of early T cells in non-severe SARS-CoV-2 infection. TCRdb reanalysed the 5' RACE reads using MiXCR and keeps one entry per CDR3 protein. The table shows about 44,000 distinct CDR3 sequences, with 10% to 15% occurring only once. The sequenced material came from whole blood. The receptors here all came from an adult who was a healthcare worker with PCR-confirmed SARS-CoV-2 infection or an uninfected control (not recorded which). CDR3s include the opening cysteine and the closing phenylalanine or tryptophan. Each record gives: J gene, V gene, D gene, clone size, CDR3 DNA, CDR3 protein. A D gene is named only where the DNA matches it firmly. Expanded clones get a size class; other rows say once, few or many, or leave the size out.

J gene: TRBJ1-1
V gene: TRBV6-2/TRBV6-3
D gene: TRBD1
clone size: -
CDR3 DNA: TGTGCCAGCAGTATGGGTTGGGGACAGCCTTCGAACACTGAAGCTTTCTTT
CDR3 protein: CASSMGWGQPSNTEAFF

J gene: TRBJ1-6
V gene: TRBV4-1
D gene: -
clone size: -
CDR3 DNA: TGCGCCAGCAGCCAAGTGGATAGGAATAATTCACCCCTCCACTTT
CDR3 protein: CASSQVDRNNSPLHF

J gene: TRBJ1-2
V gene: TRBV19
D gene: TRBD1
clone size: many
CDR3 DNA: TGTGCCAGTAGGCCCCCGACAGGGACGGGCCCTAACTATGGCTACACCTTC
CDR3 protein: CASRPPTGTGPNYGYTF

J gene: TRBJ2-7
V gene: TRBV24-1
D gene: -
clone size: -
CDR3 DNA: TGTGCCACCAGTGATATGAGCGGTGAGCAGTACTTC
CDR3 protein: CATSDMSGEQYF

J gene: TRBJ2-1
V gene: TRBV7-7
D gene: TRBD1
clone size: few
CDR3 DNA: TGTGCTAGCAGCATCCACGGACAGGGCAATGAGCAGTTCTTC
CDR3 protein: CASSIHGQGNEQFF

J gene: TRBJ1-2
V gene: TRBV25-1
D gene: -
clone size: -
CDR3 DNA: TGTGCCAGCAGTGAAACGGAAAACTATGGCTACACCTTC
CDR3 protein: CASSETENYGYTF

J gene: TRBJ1-6
V gene: TRBV14
D gene: -
clone size: many
CDR3 DNA: TGTGCCAGCAGCCGGGCGAGGACGGATAATTCACCCCTCCACTTT
CDR3 protein: CASSRARTDNSPLHF

J gene: TRBJ2-3
V gene: TRBV5-1
D gene: -
clone size: -
CDR3 DNA: TGCGCCAGCAGCTTGCCTAGGCGTAACACAGATACGCAGTATTTT
CDR3 protein: CASSLPRRNTDTQYF

J gene: TRBJ2-6
V gene: TRBV6-5
D gene: TRBD1
clone size: many
CDR3 DNA: TGTGCCAGCACCAGGACAGGGACTTCTGGGGCCAACGTCCTGACTTTC
CDR3 protein: CASTRTGTSGANVLTF

J gene: TRBJ2-3
V gene: TRBV9
D gene: TRBD1
clone size: few
CDR3 DNA: TGTGCCAGCAGCGCGAGGACAGGGTCAAACACAGATACGCAGTATTTT
CDR3 protein: CASSARTGSNTDTQYF